Listed here is a single TCR beta chain. Antigen unknown. Germline loops: CDR1 SGHRS, CDR2 YFSETQ. The CDR3 consists of 16 residues. V was pared by 4 bases and J by 3 bases, with 20 bases between. The data stem from a study of cytomegalovirus exposure and HLA in healthy donors. Study observations and caveats: Per a later analysis, 15,000 to 20,000 TCR beta sequences showed association with HLA alleles at 0.05 false discovery rate.

PCR amplification relied on 60 Vbeta primers (plus 13 Jbeta primers). Assay: immunoSEQ multiplex PCR; the TCRdb copy retains only in-frame clones and omits some. The table records some 190,000 clones, more than 65% of them present only once. Sequencing used PBMCs. This clonotype originated in a woman younger than 45 in good health and CMV-seropositive. This rearrangement joins TRBV5-1 to TRBJ2-7, with D possibly being TRBD1 (6 bases). The CDR3 DNA follows: TGCGCCAGCAGCCTGTCCAGGTCTTACAGGGACTACGAGCAGTACTTC. Translating gives CASSLSRSYRDYEQYF.